A single sample is the source of the 13 T cell receptor beta chains below, sequenced in a study of neoadjuvant nivolumab and ipilimumab in lung cancer. TCRdb's table, derived via immunoSEQ multiplex PCR, lists solely in-frame clones and lacks some. The repertoire holds tens of thousands of clones, with 75% to 90% as singletons. The source was tumor tissue, collected after neoadjuvant nivolumab, alone or with ipilimumab, at or shortly before surgery. These receptors were obtained from an adult with non-small cell lung cancer.

The rearrangement joins TRBV29-1 to TRBJ2-3; D gene uncertain. Germline CDR1 is SQVTM and CDR2 is ANQGSEA. Trimming took 5 bases from V and 0 from J, leaving 3 bases between them. CDR3 length equals 11 residues. This CDR3 is CSVLSTDTQYF. CDR3 DNA: TGCAGCGTTTTAAGCACAGATACGCAGTATTTT.

This chain links TRBV5-1 with TRBJ1-2, with D possibly TRBD1 on 5 matching bases. Germline loops: CDR1 SGHRS, CDR2 YFSETQ. Trimming cost V 0 bases and J 6 bases, with 12 bases left between them. The CDR3 runs 14 residues. CDR3 coding DNA: TGCGCCAGCAGCTTGGCCCCAGAAGGGGATGGCTACACCTTC. Amino acid sequence: CASSLAPEGDGYTF.

This clone appeared once. V gene TRBV7-2 combines with J gene TRBJ1-2; weak D call: TRBD1 (6 bases). The CDR3 has 14 residues. V was shortened by 5 bases and J by 0 bases, with 10 bases between the two germline ends. Looked up from germline, CDR1 is SGHTA and CDR2 is FQGNSA. The CDR3 here is CASSMDSSNYGYTF. The CDR3 bases are TGTGCCAGCAGCATGGACAGCTCTAACTATGGCTACACCTTC.

By share of the sample, this clone is large (0.1 to 1%). The V call is TRBV7-9, the J call TRBJ2-1; 7 positions match TRBD1. This CDR3 contains 16 residues. With V trimmed by 1 base and J by 4 bases, 7 bases remained unmatched. Germline V gene lookup returns CDR1 SEHNR and CDR2 FQNEAQ (reference sequence). The CDR3 DNA reads as TGTGCCAGCAGCTTAGGGCCAGGACAGGCTTACAATGAGCAGTTCTTC. This translates into CASSLGPGQAYNEQFF.

This chain connects TRBV6-5 to TRBJ2-7; 7 bases agree with TRBD2. CDR3 length: 14 amino acids. Unmatched junction bases numbered 7, after V lost 8 bases and J lost 0 bases. The germline CDR1 and CDR2 sequences are MNHEY and SVGAGI. This chain's CDR3 is CASHKGGSSYEQYF. In DNA form, the CDR3 reads TGTGCCAGCCACAAGGGCGGGAGCTCCTACGAGCAGTACTTC.

This chain joins TRBV7-9 and TRBJ2-7; TRBD1 might be the D (5 bases). This CDR3 is 16 amino acids long. Trimming removed 5 bases from V and 3 bases from J, with 20 bases in between. CDR1 is SEHNR, CDR2 FQNEAQ, per germline (reference sequence). The CDR3 reads CASSPGPGSQLYEQYF. The CDR3 DNA is TGTGCCAGCAGCCCAGGGCCGGGTAGTCAGCTCTACGAGCAGTACTTC. Filled out from reference TRBV7-9 and TRBJ2-7, the complete variable domain reads DTGVSQNPRHKITKRGQNVTFRCDPISEHNRLYWYRQTLGQGPEFLTYFQNEAQLEKSRLLSDRFSAERPKGSFSTLEIQRTEQGDSAMYLCASSPGPGSQLYEQYFGPGTRLTVT.

DNA of the CDR3: TGCGCCAGCAGCTCGACAGGGAATAATCAGCCCCAGCATTTT. Translating gives CASSSTGNNQPQHF. The chain links TRBV5-1 to TRBJ1-5; TRBD1 agrees at 7 bases. V dropped 3 bases and J dropped 4; count of bases not matched to a gene: 4. This CDR3 spans 14 amino acids. Germline-derived CDR1 and CDR2 are SGHRS and YFSETQ.

The CDR3 reads CASSLLQAYNEQFF. The CDR3 DNA sequence: TGTGCCAGCAGTTTATTACAGGCCTACAATGAGCAGTTCTTC. The gene calls are TRBV28 and TRBJ2-1, with D possibly being TRBD1 (5 bases). The CDR3 sequence is 14 residues long. Trimming took off 1 base at V and 2 bases at J, with 6 bases between the two ends. Germline V gives CDR1 MDHEN, CDR2 SYDVKM.

This rearrangement joins TRBV5-6 to TRBJ2-2; 10 nucleotides line up with TRBD2. With 2 bases clipped from V and 7 bases from J, the junction kept 8 bases outside the gene matches. This CDR3 contains 16 residues. CDR1 SGHDT and CDR2 YYEEEE come from the germline V gene. The CDR3 region is CASSFGTGTSDGELFF. In DNA, the CDR3 is TGTGCCAGCAGCTTCGGGACCGGGACTAGCGACGGGGAGCTGTTTTTT.

This clone was seen once. The chain is built from TRBV30 and TRBJ2-7, with no clear D. V was clipped by 0 bases and J by 2 bases, with 11 bases between them. The CDR3 extends over 14 amino acids. Germline assignment: CDR1 GTSNPN and CDR2 SVGIG (reference sequence). The CDR3 is CAWSVLGTPYEQYF. CDR3 DNA sequence: TGTGCCTGGAGTGTTCTGGGCACCCCCTACGAGCAGTACTTC.

This clone counts as medium-sized (0.01 to 0.1%). The chain has TRBV5-4 and TRBJ2-7; D ambiguous. With 1 base removed from V and 5 bases from J, the gap between germline ends came to 13 bases. Germline CDR1 reads SGHNT; CDR2 reads YYREEE (reference sequence). The CDR3 spans 14 residues. CDR3 region: CASSLSQASHEQYF. CDR3 coding DNA: TGTGCCAGCAGCTTGAGTCAGGCCAGCCACGAGCAGTACTTC.

The chain uses TRBV11-1 and TRBJ2-1; D call uncertain. V gave up 0 bases and J gave up 1 base, with 10 bases separating them. CDR3 size: 16 residues. From germline, CDR1 is SGHAT and CDR2 FQDESV (reference sequence). The CDR3 nucleotides read TGTGCCAGCAGCTTAGCAGCAGCCTCATCCTACAATGAGCAGTTCTTC. This translates into CASSLAAASSYNEQFF.

V is TRBV11-1 and J is TRBJ2-3; D not certain. The germline V and J ends were trimmed by 5 bases and 4 bases, with 10 bases remaining between them. CDR1 is SGHAT and CDR2 is FQDESV in the germline V gene (reference sequence). The CDR3 covers 13 residues. CDR3: CASSRNPPDTQYF. In DNA, the CDR3 is TGTGCCAGCAGCCGAAACCCCCCAGATACGCAGTATTTT.